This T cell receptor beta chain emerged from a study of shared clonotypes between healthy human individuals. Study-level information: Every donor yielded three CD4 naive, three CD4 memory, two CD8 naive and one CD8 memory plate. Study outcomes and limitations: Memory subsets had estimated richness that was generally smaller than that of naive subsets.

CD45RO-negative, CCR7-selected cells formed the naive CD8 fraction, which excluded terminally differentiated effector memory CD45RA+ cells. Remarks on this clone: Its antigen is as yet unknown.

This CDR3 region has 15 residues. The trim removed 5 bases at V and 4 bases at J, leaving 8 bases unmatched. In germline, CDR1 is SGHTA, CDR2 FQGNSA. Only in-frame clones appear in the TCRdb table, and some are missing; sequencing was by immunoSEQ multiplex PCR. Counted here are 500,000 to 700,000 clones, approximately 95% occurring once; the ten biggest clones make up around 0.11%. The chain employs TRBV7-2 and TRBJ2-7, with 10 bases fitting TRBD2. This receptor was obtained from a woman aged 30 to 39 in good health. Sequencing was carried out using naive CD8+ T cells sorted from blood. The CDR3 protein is CASSVTSGTLYEQYF. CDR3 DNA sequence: TGTGCCAGCAGCGTTACTAGCGGGACCTTGTACGAGCAGTACTTC.